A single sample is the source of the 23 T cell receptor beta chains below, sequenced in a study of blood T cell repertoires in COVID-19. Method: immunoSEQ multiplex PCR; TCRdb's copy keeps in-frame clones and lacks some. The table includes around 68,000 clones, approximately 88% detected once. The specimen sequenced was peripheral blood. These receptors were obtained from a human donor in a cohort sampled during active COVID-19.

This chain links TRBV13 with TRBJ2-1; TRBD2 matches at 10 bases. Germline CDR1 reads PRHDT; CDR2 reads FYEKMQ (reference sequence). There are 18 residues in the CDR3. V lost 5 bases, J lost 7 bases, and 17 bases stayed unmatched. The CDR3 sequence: CASSPRRSQRGGRNEQFF. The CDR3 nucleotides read TGTGCCAGCAGCCCCCGCCGTAGTCAGCGGGGGGGCCGGAATGAGCAGTTCTTC.

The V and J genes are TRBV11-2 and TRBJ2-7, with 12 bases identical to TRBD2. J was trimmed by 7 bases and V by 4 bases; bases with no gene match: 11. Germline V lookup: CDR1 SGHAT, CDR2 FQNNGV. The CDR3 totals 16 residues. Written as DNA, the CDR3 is TGTGCCAGCAGCTCCTGGACTAGCGGGGAGTCAGGGGAGCAGTACTTC. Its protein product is CASSSWTSGESGEQYF.

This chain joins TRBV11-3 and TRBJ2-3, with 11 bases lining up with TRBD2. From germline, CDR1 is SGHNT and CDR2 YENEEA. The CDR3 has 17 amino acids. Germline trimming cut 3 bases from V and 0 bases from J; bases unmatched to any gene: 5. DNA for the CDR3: TGTGCCAGCAGCTTGGGTCTAGCGGGGGGAAGCACAGATACGCAGTATTTT. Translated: CASSLGLAGGSTDTQYF. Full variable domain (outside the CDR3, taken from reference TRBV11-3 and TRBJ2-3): EAGVVQSPRYKIIEKKQPVAFWCNPISGHNTLYWYLQNLGQGPELLIRYENEEAVDDSQLPKDRFSAERLKGVDSTLKIQPAELGDSAVYLCASSLGLAGGSTDTQYFGPGTRLTVL.

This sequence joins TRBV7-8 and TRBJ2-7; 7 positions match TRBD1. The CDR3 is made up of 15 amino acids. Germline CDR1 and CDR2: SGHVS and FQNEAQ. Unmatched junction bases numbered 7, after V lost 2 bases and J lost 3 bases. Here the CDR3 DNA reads TGTGCCAGCAGCTTAAACAGGGGCGGATTCTACGAGCAGTACTTC. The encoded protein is CASSLNRGGFYEQYF.

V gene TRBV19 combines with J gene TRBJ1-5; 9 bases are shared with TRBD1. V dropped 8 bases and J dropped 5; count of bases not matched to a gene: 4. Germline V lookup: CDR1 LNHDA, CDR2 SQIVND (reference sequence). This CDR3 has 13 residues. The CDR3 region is CASGQGKDQPQHF. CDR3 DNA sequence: TGTGCCAGTGGACAGGGGAAGGATCAGCCCCAGCATTTT. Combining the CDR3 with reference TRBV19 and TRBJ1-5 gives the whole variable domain DGGITQSPKYLFRKEGQNVTLSCEQNLNHDAMYWYRQDPGQGLRLIYYSQIVNDFQKGDIAEGYSVSREKKESFPLTVTSAQKNPTAFYLCASGQGKDQPQHFGDGTRLSIL.

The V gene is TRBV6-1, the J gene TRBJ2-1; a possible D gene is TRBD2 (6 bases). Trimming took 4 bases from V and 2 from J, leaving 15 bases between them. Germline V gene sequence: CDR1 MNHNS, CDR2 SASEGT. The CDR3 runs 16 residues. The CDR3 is CASSVVGGVPYNEQFF. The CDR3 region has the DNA TGTGCCAGCAGTGTTGTTGGAGGGGTTCCCTACAATGAGCAGTTCTTC.

The CDR3 here is CAAGFKGTQYF. DNA for the CDR3: TGTGCCGCAGGGTTTAAGGGTACGCAGTATTTT. V is TRBV27 and J is TRBJ2-3; weak D call: TRBD1 (5 bases). CDR1 and CDR2 (germline): MNHEY, SMNVEV (reference sequence). The V gene lost 11 bases and the J gene lost 8 bases, with 14 bases spanning the gap. CDR3 length: 11 amino acids.

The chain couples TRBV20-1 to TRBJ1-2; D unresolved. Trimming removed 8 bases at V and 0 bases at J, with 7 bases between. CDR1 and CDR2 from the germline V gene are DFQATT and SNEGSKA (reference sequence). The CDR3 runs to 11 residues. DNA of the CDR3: TGCAGTTTAGCCTCTAACTATGGCTACACCTTC. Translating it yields CSLASNYGYTF.

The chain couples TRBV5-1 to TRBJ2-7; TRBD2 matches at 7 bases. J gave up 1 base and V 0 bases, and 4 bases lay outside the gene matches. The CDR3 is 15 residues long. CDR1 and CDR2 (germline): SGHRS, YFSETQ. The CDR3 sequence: CASSLDGGRSYEQYF. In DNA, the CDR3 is TGCGCCAGCAGCTTGGACGGCGGGAGATCCTACGAGCAGTACTTC.

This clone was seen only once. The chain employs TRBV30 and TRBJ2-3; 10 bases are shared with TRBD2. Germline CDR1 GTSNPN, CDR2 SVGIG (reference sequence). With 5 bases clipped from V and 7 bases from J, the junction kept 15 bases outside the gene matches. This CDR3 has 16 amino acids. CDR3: CAWALTGTSASNTQYF. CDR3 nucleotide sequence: TGTGCCTGGGCGCTGACCGGGACTAGCGCATCAAATACGCAGTATTTT.

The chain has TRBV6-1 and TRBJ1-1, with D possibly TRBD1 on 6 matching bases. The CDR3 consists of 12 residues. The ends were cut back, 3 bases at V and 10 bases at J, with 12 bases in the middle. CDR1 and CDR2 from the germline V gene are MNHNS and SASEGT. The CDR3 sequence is CASSDWGRRAFF. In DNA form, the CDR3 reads TGTGCCAGCAGTGATTGGGGGCGCCGAGCTTTCTTT.

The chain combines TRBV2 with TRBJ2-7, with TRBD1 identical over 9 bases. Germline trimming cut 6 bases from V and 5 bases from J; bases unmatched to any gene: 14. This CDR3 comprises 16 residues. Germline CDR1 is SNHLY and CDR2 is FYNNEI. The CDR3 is CASRTIRDRDDNEQYF. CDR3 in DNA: TGTGCCAGCAGGACAATCCGGGACAGGGACGACAACGAGCAGTACTTC. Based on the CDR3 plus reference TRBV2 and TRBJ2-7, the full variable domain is EPEVTQTPSHQVTQMGQEVILRCVPISNHLYFYWYRQILGQKVEFLVSFYNNEISEKSEIFDDQFSVERPDGSNFTLKIRSTKLEDSAMYFCASRTIRDRDDNEQYFGPGTRLTVT.

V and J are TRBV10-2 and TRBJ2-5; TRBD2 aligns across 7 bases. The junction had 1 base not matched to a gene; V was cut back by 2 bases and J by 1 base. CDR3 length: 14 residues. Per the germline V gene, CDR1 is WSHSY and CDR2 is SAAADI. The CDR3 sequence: CASSEAGVQETQYF. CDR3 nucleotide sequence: TGCGCCAGCAGTGAGGCGGGGGTCCAAGAGACCCAGTACTTC.

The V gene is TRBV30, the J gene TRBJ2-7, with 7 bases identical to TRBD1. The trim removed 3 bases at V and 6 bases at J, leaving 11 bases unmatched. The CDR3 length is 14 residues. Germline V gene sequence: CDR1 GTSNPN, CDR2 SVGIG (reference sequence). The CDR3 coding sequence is TGTGCCTGGAGAAAATGGACAGGACAACTCGAGCAGTACTTC. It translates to CAWRKWTGQLEQYF.

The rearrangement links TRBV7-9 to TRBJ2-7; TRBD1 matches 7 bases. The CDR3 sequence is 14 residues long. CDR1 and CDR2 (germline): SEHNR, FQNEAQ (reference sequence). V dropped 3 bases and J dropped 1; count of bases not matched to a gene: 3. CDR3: CASSFLQGSYEQYF. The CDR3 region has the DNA TGTGCCAGCAGCTTTTTACAGGGGTCCTACGAGCAGTACTTC.

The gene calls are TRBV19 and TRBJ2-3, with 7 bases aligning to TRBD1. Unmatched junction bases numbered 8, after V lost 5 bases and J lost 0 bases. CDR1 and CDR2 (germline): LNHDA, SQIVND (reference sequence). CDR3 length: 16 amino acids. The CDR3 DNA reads TGTGCCAGTAGTCCCTGGACAGGTTCTAGCACAGATACGCAGTATTTT. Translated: CASSPWTGSSTDTQYF.

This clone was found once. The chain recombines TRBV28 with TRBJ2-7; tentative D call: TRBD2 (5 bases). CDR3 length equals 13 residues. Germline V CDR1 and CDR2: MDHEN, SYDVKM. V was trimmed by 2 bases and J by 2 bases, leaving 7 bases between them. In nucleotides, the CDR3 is TGTGCCAGCAGTTTAGGCGGGCCCTACGAGCAGTACTTC. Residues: CASSLGGPYEQYF.

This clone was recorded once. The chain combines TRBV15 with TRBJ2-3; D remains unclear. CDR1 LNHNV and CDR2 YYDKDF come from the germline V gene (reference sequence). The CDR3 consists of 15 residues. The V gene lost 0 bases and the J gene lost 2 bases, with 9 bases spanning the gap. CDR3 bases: TGTGCCACCAGCAGAGACATCCCCCCCACAGATACGCAGTATTTT. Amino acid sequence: CATSRDIPPTDTQYF.

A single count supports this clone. CDR3 region: CASSYSGELAGAFF. The CDR3 coding sequence is TGTGCCAGCAGTTATTCAGGGGAGTTGGCCGGAGCTTTCTTT. The rearrangement links TRBV6-6 to TRBJ1-1; D possibly corresponds to TRBD1 (6 bases). The CDR3 is made up of 14 amino acids. CDR1 is MNHNY, CDR2 SVGAGI, per germline (reference sequence). With 3 bases removed from V and 10 bases from J, the gap between germline ends came to 18 bases.

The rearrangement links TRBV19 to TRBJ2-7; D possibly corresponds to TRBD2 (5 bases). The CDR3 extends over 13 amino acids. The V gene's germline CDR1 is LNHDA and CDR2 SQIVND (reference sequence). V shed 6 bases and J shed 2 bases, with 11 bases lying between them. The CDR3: CASRLSGTYEQYF. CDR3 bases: TGTGCCAGTAGGCTATCGGGGACCTACGAGCAGTACTTC.

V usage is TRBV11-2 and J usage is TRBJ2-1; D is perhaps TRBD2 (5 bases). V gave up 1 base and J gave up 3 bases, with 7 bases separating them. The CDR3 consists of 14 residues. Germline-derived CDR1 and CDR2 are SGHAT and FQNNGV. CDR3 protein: CASSLGTDYNEQFF. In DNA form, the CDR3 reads TGTGCCAGCAGCTTAGGGACTGACTACAATGAGCAGTTCTTC.

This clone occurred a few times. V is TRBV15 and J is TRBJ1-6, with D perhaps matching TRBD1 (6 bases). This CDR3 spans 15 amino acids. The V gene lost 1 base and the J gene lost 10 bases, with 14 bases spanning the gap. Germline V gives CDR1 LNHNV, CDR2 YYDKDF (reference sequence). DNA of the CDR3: TGTGCCACCAGCAGAGGAGGGTTGCAGGGGTCACCCCTCCACTTT. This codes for CATSRGGLQGSPLHF.

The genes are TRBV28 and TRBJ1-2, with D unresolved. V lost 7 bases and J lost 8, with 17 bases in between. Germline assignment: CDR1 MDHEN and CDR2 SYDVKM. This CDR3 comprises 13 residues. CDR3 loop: CASTLDGLEGYTF. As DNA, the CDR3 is TGTGCCAGCACCCTAGATGGGTTGGAGGGCTACACCTTC.